The sample holds a few counts of the clone carrying this TCR beta chain. Its antigen is unidentified. The data were taken from a study of regulatory T cells in long-lasting Graves disease. Study-wide results and limits: Lower TCR diversity was seen in persistent Graves' patients than in newly diagnosed ones.

Stated time point: persistent/refractory GD, antithyroid drugs over 5 years with positive TRAb. PBMCs were the source of the RNA used for TCR sequencing. iRepertoire HTBI primers and Arm-PCR of CDR3 regions built TCR beta libraries. TCRdb used MiXCR to reprocess the multiplex PCR reads, holding one entry per CDR3 protein. The sample holds about 470,000 distinct CDR3 sequences, around a fifth seen once. Sample: peripheral blood mononuclear cells (PBMCs), taken when the disease was refractory, from a patient treated with antithyroid drugs. The origin of this receptor is a female donor with Graves disease.

The CDR3 sequence is CASGGGGSSYNEQFF. CDR3 nucleotide sequence: TGTGCCAGCGGGGGCGGGGGGAGCTCCTACAATGAGCAGTTCTTC. The chain combines TRBV28 with TRBJ2-1; 8 bases fit TRBD2. The CDR3 is 15 residues long. Trimming took 8 bases from V and 0 from J; bases not matched to a gene: 6. CDR1 is MDHEN, CDR2 SYDVKM, per germline.